Each of the 14 T cell receptor beta chains below was sequenced from the same sample in a study of vaccination effects on CD4 cells after COVID-19 (dated 2022 in TCRdb). The protocol used for the library was the immunoSEQ multiplex PCR assay. In its TCRdb copy, this immuneACCESS table keeps in-frame sequences only and misses some clones. Where compared with another copy, unresolved V genes explain less than half of these, and the others have no known cause. Within this sample are tens of thousands of clones, with around two thirds of them counted one time only. The biggest ten clones account for less than 2% of the sample. In the ViraFEST assay, PBMC were stimulated with viral peptide pools, and antigen-specific CD4+ T cell clonotypes were then identified by expansion using TCR sequencing. After around 10 days of culture, CD4+ T cells were isolated with the EasySep CD4+ T cell isolation kit. Two doses of either the BNT162b2 or the mRNA-1273 mRNA SARS-CoV-2 vaccine were administered to participants.

For these TCRs, the target antigens are not known. The material sequenced was CD4+ T cells from PBMCs cultured with HCoV-229E spike peptides, taken after COVID-19 vaccination. The cell subset or site label corresponds to: HCoV-229E spike overlapping peptide pool stimulation. The source is a human donor who received a COVID-19 vaccine.

The rearrangement joins TRBV19 to TRBJ1-4; 9 nucleotides line up with TRBD1. The CDR3 length is 13 residues. The V gene end was trimmed by 10 bases and the J gene end by 7 bases; junction bases not matched to a gene: 7. From germline, CDR1 is LNHDA and CDR2 SQIVND (reference sequence). CDR3 coding DNA: TGTGCCACAACAGACAGGGGGTCTGAAAAACTGTTTTTT. Translation gives CATTDRGSEKLFF.

This clone has only a few counts. The chain employs TRBV28 and TRBJ1-5; D remains ambiguous. The V gene lost 4 bases and the J gene lost 7 bases, with 8 bases spanning the gap. Germline loops: CDR1 MDHEN, CDR2 SYDVKM. This CDR3 region has 12 residues. The CDR3 DNA reads TGTGCCAGCAGTTGGTCGGGACAGCCCCAGCATTTT. Its translation is CASSWSGQPQHF.

The chain uses TRBV20-1 and TRBJ2-6, with TRBD1 matching over 7 bases. The germline gives CDR1 DFQATT, CDR2 SNEGSKA (reference sequence). This CDR3 region has 15 residues. With 3 bases clipped from V and 5 bases from J, the junction kept 7 bases outside the gene matches. The DNA of the CDR3 is TGCAGTGCTAGTGGGACAGTCGGCAGGGCCAACGTCCTGACTTTC. This translates into CSASGTVGRANVLTF.

V and J are TRBV18 and TRBJ2-6, with D possibly matching TRBD1 (6 bases). Germline CDR1 is KGHSH and CDR2 is LQKENI. V lost 6 bases, J lost 1 base, and 7 bases lay in between. The CDR3 loop spans 14 amino acids. The CDR3 here is CASSTGSGANVLTF. In nucleotides, the CDR3 is TGTGCCAGCTCTACAGGGTCTGGGGCCAACGTCCTGACTTTC.

CDR3 sequence reads: CASTPLGQGAYGYTF. DNA of the CDR3: TGTGCCAGCACCCCCCTCGGACAGGGGGCCTATGGCTACACCTTC. The chain employs TRBV9 and TRBJ1-2; 11 bases are a match to TRBD1. The trim removed 6 bases at V and 4 bases at J, leaving 8 bases unmatched. CDR1 SGDLS and CDR2 YYNGEE come from the germline V gene. This CDR3 is 15 amino acids long.

The gene calls are TRBV30 and TRBJ2-2; a possible D gene is TRBD1 (6 bases). The germline V and J ends were trimmed by 5 bases and 2 bases, with 12 bases remaining between them. CDR1 is GTSNPN, CDR2 SVGIG, per germline (reference sequence). This CDR3 comprises 14 residues. The DNA of the CDR3 is TGTGCCTGGGGGAGACAGGCCAACACCGGGGAGCTGTTTTTT. The encoded protein is CAWGRQANTGELFF.

This CDR3 reads CSAIWNEQFF. For the CDR3, the DNA is TGCAGTGCTATTTGGAATGAGCAGTTCTTC. This chain connects TRBV20-1 to TRBJ2-1; no firm D call. In germline, CDR1 is DFQATT, CDR2 SNEGSKA (reference sequence). This CDR3 comprises 10 residues. V gave up 4 bases and J gave up 7 bases, with 5 bases separating them.

The chain carries TRBV14 and TRBJ2-5; 8 nucleotides agree with TRBD2. Per germline, CDR1 SGHDN and CDR2 FVKESK. Trimming removed 4 bases from V and 1 base from J; junction bases left unmatched: 5. This CDR3 has 15 amino acids. DNA of the CDR3: TGTGCCAGCAGCCGTAGCGGGGTTTTCCAAGAGACCCAGTACTTC. Protein product: CASSRSGVFQETQYF.

The chain has TRBV2 and TRBJ1-1, with TRBD1 as a possible D gene (5 bases). V lost 6 bases, J lost 2 bases, and 13 bases lay in between. This CDR3 region has 14 residues. Germline CDR1 SNHLY, CDR2 FYNNEI. CDR3 sequence (DNA): TGTGCCAGCAGCGGAGACAGAACTAACACTGAAGCTTTCTTT. It is translated as CASSGDRTNTEAFF.

This clone was observed a single time. This sequence joins TRBV6-5 and TRBJ2-7; 11 bases map to TRBD2. The CDR3 has 15 amino acids. CDR1 and CDR2 from the germline V gene are MNHEY and SVGAGI. The V gene end was trimmed by 6 bases and the J gene end by 3 bases; junction bases not matched to a gene: 7. Here the CDR3 DNA reads TGTGCCAGCAGGCTAGTAGCGGGGGGGCTCTACGAGCAGTACGTC. This encodes CASRLVAGGLYEQYV.

This chain connects TRBV12-3 or TRBV12-4 to TRBJ2-5, with D possibly matching TRBD1 (6 bases). V gave up 5 bases and J gave up 0 bases, with 7 bases separating them. The CDR3 extends over 13 amino acids. CDR3 in DNA: TGTGCCAGCAGTCGACAGGACCAAGAGACCCAGTACTTC. Residues: CASSRQDQETQYF.

The chain carries TRBV24-1 and TRBJ2-5; a possible D gene is TRBD1 (6 bases). CDR1 KGHDR and CDR2 SFDVKD come from the germline V gene. The CDR3 covers 16 residues. Trimming pared 4 bases from V and 2 bases from J, leaving 16 bases between. The CDR3 coding sequence is TGTGCCACCAGTGACCCAACCCCGGACAGACAAGAGACCCAGTACTTC. Residues: CATSDPTPDRQETQYF.

The rearrangement links TRBV3-1 (or the pseudogene TRBV3-2) to TRBJ1-1; D gene ambiguous. Trimming took 2 bases from V and 0 from J, leaving 4 bases between them. CDR1 is LGHDT, CDR2 YNNKEL, per germline (reference sequence). The CDR3 spans 13 residues. CDR3 region: CASSQRVNTEAFF. As DNA, the CDR3 is TGTGCCAGCAGCCAACGGGTGAACACTGAAGCTTTCTTT.

The chain recombines TRBV7-2 with TRBJ1-3; TRBD1 aligns across 7 bases. The trim removed 4 bases at V and 0 bases at J, leaving 6 bases unmatched. Germline lookup yields CDR1 SGHTA and CDR2 FQGNSA. This CDR3 is built from 16 residues. The CDR3 sequence is CASSSQTGHSGNTIYF. CDR3 sequence (DNA): TGTGCCAGCAGCTCTCAGACAGGGCACTCTGGAAACACCATATATTTT.